What follows are 30 T cell receptor beta chains derived from one specimen sequenced in a study of blood T cell repertoires in COVID-19. Using immunoSEQ multiplex PCR, the repertoire was profiled, and TCRdb retains in-frame clones only, with some absent. The data show under 300,000 clones, approximately 89% seen once. The sequenced sample was PBMCs or T cells enriched from blood (not recorded which). These receptor sequences come from an older woman who had recovered from COVID-19.

J is TRBJ1-1 and V is TRBV2; 7 positions match TRBD1. CDR3 size: 14 residues. V lost 2 bases to trimming and J lost 3 bases; unmatched junction nucleotides: 3. Germline V lookup: CDR1 SNHLY, CDR2 FYNNEI. CDR3 DNA sequence: TGTGCCAGCAGTGAAATTACAGGGGACACTGAAGCTTTCTTT. It codes for CASSEITGDTEAFF.

The genes are TRBV27 and TRBJ1-3; possible D gene TRBD1, 5 bases. Trimming took 4 bases from V and 8 from J, leaving 18 bases between them. CDR1 MNHEY and CDR2 SMNVEV come from the germline V gene (reference sequence). The CDR3 runs to 15 residues. The CDR3 bases are TGTGCCAGCAGTTCCCAGGGTGCTGGGCAGGACACCATATATTTT. It specifies CASSSQGAGQDTIYF.

A single count supports this clone. The chain employs TRBV28 and TRBJ2-3; 11 bases are a match to TRBD2. CDR1 and CDR2 (germline): MDHEN, SYDVKM. The CDR3 consists of 16 residues. Trimming took 6 bases from V and 2 from J; bases not matched to a gene: 7. The chain's CDR3 is CASSLGLAESTDTQYF. In DNA form, the CDR3 reads TGTGCCAGCAGCCTGGGACTAGCGGAGTCCACAGATACGCAGTATTTT.

The rearrangement uses TRBV9 and TRBJ2-1; 8 bases match TRBD1. The CDR3 has 17 amino acids. CDR1 and CDR2 (germline): SGDLS, YYNGEE. V trimming: 0 bases; J trimming: 0 bases; junction bases outside the gene matches: 5. The CDR3 DNA is TGTGCCAGCAGCGTAGCCCAGGGGGCCCTCTCCTACAATGAGCAGTTCTTC. It translates to CASSVAQGALSYNEQFF.

The V and J genes are TRBV6-5 and TRBJ2-7; TRBD2 aligns across 7 bases. Germline V gene sequence: CDR1 MNHEY, CDR2 SVGAGI. The CDR3 totals 13 residues. V lost 10 bases, J lost 8 bases, and 14 bases stayed unmatched. The CDR3 sequence: CATRREGPTQQYF. The CDR3 bases are TGTGCCACCCGAAGGGAGGGGCCCACCCAGCAGTACTTC.

The rearrangement links TRBV28 to TRBJ1-5, with a weak D call TRBD1 (6 bases). Germline V gene lookup returns CDR1 MDHEN and CDR2 SYDVKM. Deletions cut 2 bases from V and 1 base from J, with 27 bases between. The CDR3 is made up of 21 amino acids. CDR3 sequence (DNA): TGTGCCAGCAGTTTAATGTTGACAGGCGCTTTTCGAACGGAGAGCAATCAGCCCCAGCATTTT. Its protein product is CASSLMLTGAFRTESNQPQHF.

The chain recombines TRBV28 with TRBJ1-2; 11 bases line up with TRBD1. CDR3 length: 15 amino acids. Germline lookup yields CDR1 MDHEN and CDR2 SYDVKM. Trimming took 6 bases from V and 1 from J; bases not matched to a gene: 4. The CDR3 nucleotides read TGTGCCAGCAGCCCGGACAGGGGGCATAACTATGGCTACACCTTC. It encodes CASSPDRGHNYGYTF.

The rearrangement uses TRBV6-6 and TRBJ2-7; a weak D match, TRBD1 (5 bases). Deletions cut 3 bases from V and 6 bases from J, with 12 bases between. This CDR3 is built from 13 residues. Germline CDR1 and CDR2: MNHNY and SVGAGI (reference sequence). This CDR3 is CASSYSRAGEQYF. The CDR3 region has the DNA TGTGCCAGCAGTTATTCCAGGGCCGGCGAGCAGTACTTC.

V usage is TRBV4-1 and J usage is TRBJ1-5; D is perhaps TRBD1 (5 bases). V dropped 1 base and J dropped 7 bases, with 14 bases sitting between them. There are 15 residues in the CDR3. The V gene's germline CDR1 is MGHRA and CDR2 YSYEKL. The CDR3 here is CASSQVMGGGQPQHF. The CDR3, as DNA: TGCGCCAGCAGCCAAGTCATGGGGGGAGGCCAGCCCCAGCATTTT.

J is TRBJ2-3 and V is TRBV9; maybe TRBD2 (6 bases). The CDR3 is 15 residues long. Germline V gene sequence: CDR1 SGDLS, CDR2 YYNGEE. The germline V and J ends were trimmed by 0 bases and 4 bases, with 12 bases remaining between them. CDR3 amino acids: CASSVATSHADTQYF. The CDR3 DNA reads as TGTGCCAGCAGCGTAGCGACTAGTCATGCAGATACGCAGTATTTT.

This rearrangement joins TRBV27 to TRBJ2-7; the D is unclear. V lost 1 base and J 1 base, leaving 17 bases between the germline ends. CDR3 length equals 17 residues. CDR1 and CDR2 (germline): MNHEY, SMNVEV (reference sequence). Written as DNA, the CDR3 is TGTGCCAGCAGTTTATTTGCCCACATGGCACCATCCTACGAGCAGTACTTC. Its translation is CASSLFAHMAPSYEQYF.

This clone was observed once. CDR3 sequence reads: CASSLSTPSPGVETQYF. In DNA form, the CDR3 reads TGCGCCAGCAGCTTGAGTACACCCTCGCCGGGAGTGGAGACCCAGTACTTC. The rearrangement joins TRBV5-1 to TRBJ2-5; TRBD2 is a possible D gene (6 bases). CDR1 is SGHRS and CDR2 is YFSETQ in the germline V gene. The CDR3 consists of 17 residues. V was trimmed by 1 base and J by 5 bases, leaving 21 bases between them.

The chain carries TRBV7-9 and TRBJ1-5; D might be TRBD1 (5 bases). Germline CDR1 and CDR2: SEHNR and FQNEAQ (reference sequence). V dropped 6 bases and J dropped 2 bases, with 14 bases sitting between them. The CDR3 runs 15 residues. As DNA, the CDR3 is TGTGCCAGCAGGCCTGGCGGGGCGGGCAATCAGCCCCAGCATTTT. This sequence encodes CASRPGGAGNQPQHF.

The chain is built from TRBV6-5 and TRBJ2-7; 8 bases agree with TRBD2. Trimming removed 6 bases from V and 2 bases from J; junction bases left unmatched: 6. Germline V gene data show CDR1 as MNHEY and CDR2 as SVGAGI. The CDR3 is 14 amino acids. CDR3 bases: TGTGCCAGCAGCCGCCCGGGACTAGCCTACGAGCAGTACTTC. Its protein product is CASSRPGLAYEQYF.

This rearrangement joins TRBV11-2 to TRBJ1-5; D ambiguous. CDR1 SGHAT and CDR2 FQNNGV come from the germline V gene. This CDR3 spans 14 amino acids. V was clipped by 0 bases and J by 7 bases, with 10 bases between them. The CDR3 DNA sequence: TGTGCCAGCAGCTTAGACAGGATAGGACAGCCCCAGCATTTT. It codes for CASSLDRIGQPQHF.

The chain has TRBV7-3 and TRBJ2-3, with a possible D match to TRBD1 (6 bases). V gave up 5 bases and J gave up 4 bases, with 16 bases separating them. Germline V gene data show CDR1 as SGHTA and CDR2 as FQGTGA. The CDR3 runs 15 residues. The CDR3 here is CASSPGQFSPDTQYF. CDR3 nucleotides: TGTGCCAGCAGCCCCGGACAGTTTTCCCCAGATACGCAGTATTTT.

The gene calls are TRBV11-2 and TRBJ2-1, with TRBD2 as a possible D gene (6 bases). Germline CDR1 and CDR2: SGHAT and FQNNGV. The CDR3 contains 13 residues. V was clipped by 4 bases and J by 9 bases, with 13 bases between them. CDR3 DNA: TGTGCCAGCAGCTACCGGTTGGGGGGTGAGCAGTTCTTC. Amino acid sequence: CASSYRLGGEQFF.

J is TRBJ2-1 and V is TRBV30, with 9 bases matching TRBD2. V gave up 5 bases and J gave up 12 bases; unmatched junction bases: 5. Germline lookup yields CDR1 GTSNPN and CDR2 SVGIG (reference sequence). This CDR3 has 11 residues. As DNA, the CDR3 is TGTGCCTGGGGGCCAGCGGGGGGGCAGTTCTTC. It codes for CAWGPAGGQFF.

The chain combines TRBV29-1 with TRBJ2-4, with 12 bases lining up with TRBD1. The CDR3 is 17 amino acids. V shed 7 bases, J shed 6 bases, and the junction held 16 bases outside the gene matches. CDR1 is SQVTM, CDR2 ANQGSEA, per germline. CDR3 sequence: CSAVRGQGASRGNIQYF. CDR3 sequence (DNA): TGCAGCGCCGTGAGGGGACAGGGGGCTTCGCGGGGAAACATTCAGTACTTC. Full variable domain (remainder filled in from reference TRBV29-1 and TRBJ2-4): SAVISQKPSRDICQRGTSLTIQCQVDSQVTMMFWYRQQPGQSLTLIATANQGSEATYESGFVIDKFPISRPNLTFSTLTVSNMSPEDSSIYLCSAVRGQGASRGNIQYFGAGTRLSVL.

This clone has only one observation. This chain uses TRBV6-5 with TRBJ1-3, with D possibly matching TRBD1 (6 bases). Germline V gene data show CDR1 as MNHEY and CDR2 as SVGAGI. Trimming took off 5 bases at V and 5 bases at J, with 16 bases between the two ends. The CDR3 is made up of 15 amino acids. CDR3 in amino acids: CASSPRTVTRNTIYF. For the CDR3, the DNA is TGTGCCAGCAGTCCCCGGACAGTTACTCGAAACACCATATATTTT.

The V and J genes are TRBV11-2 and TRBJ2-1; 11 bases map to TRBD2. Germline V gene lookup returns CDR1 SGHAT and CDR2 FQNNGV. V shed 5 bases, J shed 0 bases, and the junction held 3 bases outside the gene matches. This CDR3 comprises 16 residues. CDR3 nucleotide sequence: TGTGCCAGCAGCCCTACTAGCGGGAGCTCCTACAATGAGCAGTTCTTC. Translation: CASSPTSGSSYNEQFF.

CDR3 bases: TGTGCCAGTGAACAGGGAAATGAGCAGTTCTTC. This gives the protein CASEQGNEQFF. The V gene is TRBV19, the J gene TRBJ2-1, with D tentatively TRBD1 (6 bases). This CDR3 comprises 11 residues. The germline CDR1 and CDR2 sequences are LNHDA and SQIVND (reference sequence). The ends were cut back, 8 bases at V and 7 bases at J, with 9 bases in the middle.

V and J are TRBV23-1 and TRBJ1-2, with D unresolved. Being an ORF, TRBV23-1 has a function that is uncertain. Between the trimmed V and J ends, which lost 0 bases and 8 bases, there was a span of 7 bases. This CDR3 is 12 amino acids long. The CDR3 bases are TGCGCCAGCAGTCAATCGAAGAGAGGCTACACCTTC. It encodes CASSQSKRGYTF.

This clone showed up just a few times. V gene TRBV29-1 combines with J gene TRBJ2-7; 11 nucleotides match TRBD2. CDR3 length: 14 residues. Germline V gives CDR1 SQVTM, CDR2 ANQGSEA. The ends lost 0 bases at V and 6 bases at J; junction bases unmatched: 4. CDR3 loop: CSVEDALAGAEQYF. CDR3 coding DNA: TGCAGCGTTGAAGATGCACTAGCGGGAGCCGAGCAGTACTTC.

J is TRBJ1-3 and V is TRBV5-8, with 8 bases lining up with TRBD1. V shed 5 bases, J shed 2 bases, and the junction held 3 bases outside the gene matches. The CDR3 sequence is 14 residues long. In germline, CDR1 is SGHTS, CDR2 YDEGEE. In DNA, the CDR3 is TGTGCCAGCAGACCGACAGGGGCTGGAAACACCATATATTTT. Translation gives CASRPTGAGNTIYF.

V gene TRBV9 combines with J gene TRBJ2-3; 7 bases are shared with TRBD2. This CDR3 is 15 amino acids long. Germline assignment: CDR1 SGDLS and CDR2 YYNGEE. The V and J ends lost 2 bases and 3 bases, in that order; junction bases with no gene match: 6. CDR3 DNA: TGTGCCAGCAGCGTCTCAAGCGGGACGACAGATACGCAGTATTTT. Its protein product is CASSVSSGTTDTQYF.

This clone was observed once. The gene calls are TRBV11-2 and TRBJ2-7; no clear D. The CDR3 totals 14 residues. Germline V gene lookup returns CDR1 SGHAT and CDR2 FQNNGV. The V and J ends lost 1 base and 6 bases respectively, with 13 bases between them. CDR3 nucleotides: TGTGCCAGCAGCTTAGGTACGAACCACATCGAGCAGTACTTC. Translating gives CASSLGTNHIEQYF.

The chain links TRBV10-2 to TRBJ1-5; 7 nucleotides line up with TRBD1. The junction had 6 bases not matched to a gene; V was cut back by 3 bases and J by 7 bases. In germline, CDR1 is WSHSY, CDR2 SAAADI. This CDR3 is built from 14 residues. CDR3 DNA: TGCGCCAGCAGTGACCGGACAGGACAGCAGCCCCAGCATTTT. Protein product: CASSDRTGQQPQHF.

The V call is TRBV7-3, the J call TRBJ1-5, with D possibly matching TRBD1 (5 bases). CDR1 is SGHTA and CDR2 is FQGTGA in the germline V gene. This CDR3 contains 19 residues. V was cut by 5 bases and J by 1 base, with 24 bases left in between. CDR3 in amino acids: CASSPKGPGVVESNQPQHF. The CDR3 DNA sequence: TGTGCCAGCAGCCCCAAGGGACCGGGAGTTGTTGAGAGCAATCAGCCCCAGCATTTT.

The chain employs TRBV2 and TRBJ1-5; 7 positions match TRBD1. This CDR3 is 13 amino acids long. J was trimmed by 7 bases and V by 2 bases; bases with no gene match: 2. The germline CDR1 and CDR2 sequences are SNHLY and FYNNEI. The CDR3 DNA sequence: TGTGCCAGCAGTGAAATAGGGGGCCAGCCCCAGCATTTT. Translated: CASSEIGGQPQHF. Using reference TRBV2 and TRBJ1-5 for the parts outside the CDR3, the full variable domain is EPEVTQTPSHQVTQMGQEVILRCVPISNHLYFYWYRQILGQKVEFLVSFYNNEISEKSEIFDDQFSVERPDGSNFTLKIRSTKLEDSAMYFCASSEIGGQPQHFGDGTRLSIL.